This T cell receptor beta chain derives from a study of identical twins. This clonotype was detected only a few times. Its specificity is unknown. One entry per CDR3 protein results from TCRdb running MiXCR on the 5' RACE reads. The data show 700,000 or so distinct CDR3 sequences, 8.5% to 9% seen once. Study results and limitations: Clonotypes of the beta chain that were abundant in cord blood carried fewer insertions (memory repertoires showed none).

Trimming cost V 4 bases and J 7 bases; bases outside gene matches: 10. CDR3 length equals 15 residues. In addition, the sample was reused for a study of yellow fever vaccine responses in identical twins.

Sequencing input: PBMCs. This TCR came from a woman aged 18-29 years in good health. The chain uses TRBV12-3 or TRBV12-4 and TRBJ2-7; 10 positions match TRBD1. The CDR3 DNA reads TGTGCCAGCAGTTCCGGGACAGGGGTTTTCGGGGAGCAGTACTTC. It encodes CASSSGTGVFGEQYF.